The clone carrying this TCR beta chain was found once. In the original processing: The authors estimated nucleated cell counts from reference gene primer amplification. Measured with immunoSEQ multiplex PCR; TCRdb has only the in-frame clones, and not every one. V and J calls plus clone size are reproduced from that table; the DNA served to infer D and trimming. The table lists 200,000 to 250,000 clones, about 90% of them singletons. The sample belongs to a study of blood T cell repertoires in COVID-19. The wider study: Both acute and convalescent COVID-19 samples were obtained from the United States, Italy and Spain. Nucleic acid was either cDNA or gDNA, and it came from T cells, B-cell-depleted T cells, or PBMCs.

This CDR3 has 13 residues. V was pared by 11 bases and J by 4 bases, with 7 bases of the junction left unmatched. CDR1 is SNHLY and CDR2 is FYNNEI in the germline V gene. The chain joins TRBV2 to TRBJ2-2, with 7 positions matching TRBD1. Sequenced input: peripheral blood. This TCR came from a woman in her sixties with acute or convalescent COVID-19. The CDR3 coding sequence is TGTGCCGGTAGACAGGGAGCCACCGGGGAGCTGTTTTTT. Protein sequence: CAGRQGATGELFF.